A single sample is the source of the 15 T cell receptor beta chains below, sequenced in a study of post-analysis software for immune sequencing data. Study findings and constraints: Five TRBV segments occurring more often in patients than controls included TRBV5-6, TRBV5-1 and TRBV20-1.

Prepared libraries of TCR beta cDNA carried unique molecular identifiers. TCRdb analysed the PCR reads with MiXCR anew, one entry per CDR3 protein. The sample holds about 540,000 distinct CDR3 sequences, under 40% seen once. The antigens these receptors bind are not known. The material sequenced was blood. Receptor source: a girl aged 2-17 years with multiple sclerosis.

This clonotype was seen more than once but under ten times. The chain combines TRBV5-1 with TRBJ1-2, with D perhaps TRBD1 (6 bases). The germline V and J ends were trimmed by 3 bases and 1 base, with 13 bases remaining between them. Germline-derived CDR1 and CDR2 are SGHRS and YFSETQ. The CDR3 covers 15 residues. In nucleotides, the CDR3 is TGCGCCAGCAGCTCCTTGACAGGATTTAACTATGGCTACACCTTC. Encoded protein: CASSSLTGFNYGYTF.

This chain uses TRBV5-5 with TRBJ1-1; maybe TRBD1 (5 bases). Germline lookup yields CDR1 SGHKS and CDR2 YYEKEE (reference sequence). Trimming took 2 bases from V and 3 from J, leaving 11 bases between them. CDR3 length: 14 residues. The CDR3 loop is CASSLVGGDTEAFF. The CDR3 DNA sequence: TGTGCCAGCAGCTTAGTCGGGGGGGACACTGAAGCTTTCTTT. The entire variable domain, with the rest obtained from reference TRBV5-5 and TRBJ1-1, is as follows: DAGVTQSPTHLIKTRGQQVTLRCSPISGHKSVSWYQQVLGQGPQFIFQYYEKEERGRGNFPDRFSARQFPNYSSELNVNALLLGDSALYLCASSLVGGDTEAFFGQGTRLTVV.

There are a few counts of this clonotype. The CDR3 region is CASTDGGDAGYGYTF. CDR3 sequence (DNA): TGTGCCAGCACCGACGGGGGGGACGCAGGCTATGGCTACACCTTC. The V gene is TRBV6-5, the J gene TRBJ1-2, with TRBD1 as a possible D gene (5 bases). V gave up 7 bases and J gave up 4 bases, with 19 bases separating them. The CDR3 covers 15 residues. Germline V CDR1 and CDR2: MNHEY, SVGAGI.

This clonotype showed up many times. The J gene is TRBJ1-1, the V gene TRBV29-1; D unresolved. From germline, CDR1 is SQVTM and CDR2 ANQGSEA. There are 12 residues in the CDR3. The ends were cut back, 4 bases at V and 0 bases at J, with 6 bases in the middle. Here the CDR3 reads CSVGRLNTEAFF. The CDR3 DNA reads as TGCAGCGTTGGCCGTTTGAACACTGAAGCTTTCTTT.

This clonotype was detected only a few times. J is TRBJ2-5 and V is TRBV7-9; 8 nucleotides agree with TRBD2. J lost 1 base, V lost 5 bases, and 3 bases had no gene match. The CDR3 contains 14 residues. CDR1 SEHNR and CDR2 FQNEAQ come from the germline V gene (reference sequence). CDR3 protein: CASSGSGIQETQYF. DNA of the CDR3: TGTGCCAGCAGCGGTAGCGGGATCCAAGAGACCCAGTACTTC.

This clonotype was seen many times. V is TRBV12-3 or TRBV12-4 and J is TRBJ2-5; 10 nucleotides agree with TRBD2. The CDR3 runs 15 residues. The V and J ends lost 6 bases and 5 bases, in that order; junction bases with no gene match: 9. This CDR3 reads CASRPTSGEPETQYF. In nucleotides, the CDR3 is TGTGCCAGCAGACCCACTAGCGGGGAGCCTGAGACCCAGTACTTC.

The rearrangement joins TRBV5-1 to TRBJ2-5; unclear D gene. The length of the CDR3 is 15 residues. CDR1 is SGHRS and CDR2 is YFSETQ in the germline V gene. V lost 3 bases to trimming and J lost 5 bases, with 17 bases between them. As DNA, the CDR3 is TGCGCCAGCAGCTCTGGGGTTGGTATGGAGGAGACCCAGTACTTC. Translated: CASSSGVGMEETQYF.

V and J are TRBV12-3 or TRBV12-4 and TRBJ2-5; D unclear. The CDR3 totals 14 residues. Between the trimmed V and J ends, which lost 0 bases and 0 bases, there was a span of 5 bases. CDR3 amino acids: CASSLALDQETQYF. CDR3 bases: TGTGCCAGCAGTTTAGCGCTAGACCAAGAGACCCAGTACTTC.

V gene TRBV5-6 combines with J gene TRBJ1-4; 7 nucleotides agree with TRBD1. CDR1 SGHDT and CDR2 YYEEEE come from the germline V gene. There are 16 residues in the CDR3. V lost 4 bases, J lost 7 bases, and 13 bases stayed unmatched. The CDR3: CASSGRFGQGGEKLFF. CDR3 nucleotides: TGTGCCAGCAGCGGTCGATTCGGGCAGGGGGGTGAAAAACTGTTTTTT.

The gene calls are TRBV4-1 and TRBJ2-7, with 7 bases identical to TRBD1. CDR3 length: 15 amino acids. Germline CDR1 and CDR2: MGHRA and YSYEKL. The V and J ends lost 0 bases and 3 bases, in that order; junction bases with no gene match: 5. Written as DNA, the CDR3 is TGCGCCAGCAGCCAAGATCGGGACAGAATCTACGAGCAGTACTTC. It yields the protein CASSQDRDRIYEQYF.

This chain joins TRBV29-1 and TRBJ1-4, with TRBD1 matching 7 bases. Trimming took 4 bases from V and 8 from J; bases not matched to a gene: 7. CDR1 is SQVTM and CDR2 is ANQGSEA in the germline V gene. CDR3 length: 13 residues. The CDR3 is CSVVIGQEEKLFF. Written as DNA, the CDR3 is TGCAGCGTTGTTATAGGACAGGAGGAAAAACTGTTTTTT.

The sample holds a few counts of this clonotype. V and J are TRBV20-1 and TRBJ2-7; 7 bases are shared with TRBD1. The CDR3 is 15 residues long. With V trimmed by 0 bases and J by 3 bases, 8 bases remained unmatched. Germline assignment: CDR1 DFQATT and CDR2 SNEGSKA (reference sequence). The CDR3 protein is CSARDSPGQSYEQYF. In nucleotides, the CDR3 is TGCAGTGCTAGAGATTCCCCGGGACAGAGCTACGAGCAGTACTTC.

The chain employs TRBV7-3 and TRBJ2-5, with TRBD1 matching 8 bases. The CDR3 sequence is 14 residues long. CDR1 is SGHTA and CDR2 is FQGTGA in the germline V gene. Trimming took 5 bases from V and 6 from J; bases not matched to a gene: 8. CDR3 DNA sequence: TGTGCCAGCAGCCCAGGACAGGGCGTACAGACCCAGTACTTC. Translating gives CASSPGQGVQTQYF.

This clonotype turned up a few times. The gene calls are TRBV3-1 and TRBJ1-5, with 10 bases aligning to TRBD1. Trimming took 4 bases from V and 3 from J; bases not matched to a gene: 6. The CDR3 extends over 16 amino acids. From germline, CDR1 is LGHDT and CDR2 YNNKEL (reference sequence). The CDR3 region has the DNA TGTGCCAGCAGCCCGACAGGGGGCAACAACAATCAGCCCCAGCATTTT. Amino acids: CASSPTGGNNNQPQHF.

This clonotype has only a few counts. For the CDR3, the DNA is TGCAGCGTGGACCAGGGCACAGATACGCAGTATTTT. The encoded protein is CSVDQGTDTQYF. This chain uses TRBV29-1 with TRBJ2-3; D is uncertain. Germline V gene sequence: CDR1 SQVTM, CDR2 ANQGSEA. V was cut by 6 bases and J by 1 base, with 8 bases left in between. This CDR3 contains 12 residues.